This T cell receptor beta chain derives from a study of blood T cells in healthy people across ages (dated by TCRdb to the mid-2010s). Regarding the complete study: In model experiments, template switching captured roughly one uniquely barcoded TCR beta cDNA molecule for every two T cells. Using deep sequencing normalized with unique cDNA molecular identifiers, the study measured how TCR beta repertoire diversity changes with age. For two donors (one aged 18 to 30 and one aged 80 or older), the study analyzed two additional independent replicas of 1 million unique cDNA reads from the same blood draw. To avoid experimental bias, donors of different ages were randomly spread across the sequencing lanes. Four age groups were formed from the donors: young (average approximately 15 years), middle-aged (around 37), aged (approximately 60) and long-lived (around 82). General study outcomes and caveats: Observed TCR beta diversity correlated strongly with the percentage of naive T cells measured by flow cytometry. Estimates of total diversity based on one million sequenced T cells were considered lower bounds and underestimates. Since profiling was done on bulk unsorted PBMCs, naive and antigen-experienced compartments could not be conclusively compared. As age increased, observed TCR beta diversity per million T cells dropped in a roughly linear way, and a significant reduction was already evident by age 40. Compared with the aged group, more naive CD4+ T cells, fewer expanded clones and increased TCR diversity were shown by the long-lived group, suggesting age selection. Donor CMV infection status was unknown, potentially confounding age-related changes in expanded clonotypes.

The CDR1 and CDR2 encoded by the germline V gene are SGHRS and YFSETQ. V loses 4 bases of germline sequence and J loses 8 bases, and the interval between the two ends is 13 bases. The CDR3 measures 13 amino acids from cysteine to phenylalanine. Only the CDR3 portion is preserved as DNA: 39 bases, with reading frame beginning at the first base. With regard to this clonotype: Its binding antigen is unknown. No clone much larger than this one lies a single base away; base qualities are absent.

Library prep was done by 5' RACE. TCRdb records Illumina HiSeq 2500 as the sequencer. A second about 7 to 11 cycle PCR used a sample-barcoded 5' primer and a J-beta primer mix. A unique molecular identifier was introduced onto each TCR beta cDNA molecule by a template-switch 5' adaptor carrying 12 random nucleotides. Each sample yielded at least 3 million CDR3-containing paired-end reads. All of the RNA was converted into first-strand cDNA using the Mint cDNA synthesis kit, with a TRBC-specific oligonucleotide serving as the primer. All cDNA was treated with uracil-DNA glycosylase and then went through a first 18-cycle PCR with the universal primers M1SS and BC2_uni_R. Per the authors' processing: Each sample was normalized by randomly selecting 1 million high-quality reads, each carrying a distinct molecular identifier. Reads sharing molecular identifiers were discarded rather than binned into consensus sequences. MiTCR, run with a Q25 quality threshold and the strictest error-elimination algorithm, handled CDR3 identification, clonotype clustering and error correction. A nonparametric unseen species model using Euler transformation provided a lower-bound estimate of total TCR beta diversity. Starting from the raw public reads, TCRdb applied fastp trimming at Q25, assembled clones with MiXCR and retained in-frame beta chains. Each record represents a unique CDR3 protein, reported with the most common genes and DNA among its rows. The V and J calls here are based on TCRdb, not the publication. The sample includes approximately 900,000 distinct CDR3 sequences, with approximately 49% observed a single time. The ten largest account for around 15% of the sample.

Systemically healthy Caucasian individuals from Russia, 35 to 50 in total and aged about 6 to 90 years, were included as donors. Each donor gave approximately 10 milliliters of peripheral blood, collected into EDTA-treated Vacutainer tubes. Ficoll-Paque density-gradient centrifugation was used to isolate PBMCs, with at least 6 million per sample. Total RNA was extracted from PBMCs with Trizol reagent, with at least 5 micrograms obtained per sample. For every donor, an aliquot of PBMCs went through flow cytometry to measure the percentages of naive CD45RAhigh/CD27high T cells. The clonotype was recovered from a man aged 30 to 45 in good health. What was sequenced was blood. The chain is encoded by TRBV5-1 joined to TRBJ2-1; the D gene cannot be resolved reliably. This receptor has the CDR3 CASSTIINDEQFF. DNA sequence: TGCGCCAGCAGCACCATTATAAACGATGAGCAGTTCTTC.